The clone carrying this TCR beta chain was counted a few times. What it binds is unknown. This record belongs to a study of T cell responses to AZD1222 COVID-19 vaccine. General observations from the study: Donors were largely white British and mainly female; clonal diversity was possibly underestimated. Spike as a whole was targeted by vaccine-associated CD4 TCRs, dominant at 160-218 and 743-854. After two AZD1222 doses, spike-specific TCR breadth and depth rose versus day 0. Every sample of the repertoires postdated the peak T cell response.

Assay used: immunoSEQ multiplex PCR; TCRdb lists only in-frame clones, some missing. The sample lists about 140,000 clones, roughly nine tenths occurring once. V was clipped by 6 bases and J by 4 bases; unmatched bases: 3. Germline-derived CDR1 and CDR2 are WSHSY and SAAADI. The CDR3 spans 14 residues. The specimen comprised peripheral blood, sampled 28 days after the second dose of the MenACWY control vaccine. This receptor was obtained from an adult who received the MenACWY meningococcal vaccine as a control. The chain couples TRBV10-2 to TRBJ1-5, with TRBD1 identical over 10 bases. CDR3 sequence: CASSRDRGNQPQHF. The CDR3 DNA follows: TGCGCCAGCAGCCGGGACAGGGGTAATCAGCCCCAGCATTTT.